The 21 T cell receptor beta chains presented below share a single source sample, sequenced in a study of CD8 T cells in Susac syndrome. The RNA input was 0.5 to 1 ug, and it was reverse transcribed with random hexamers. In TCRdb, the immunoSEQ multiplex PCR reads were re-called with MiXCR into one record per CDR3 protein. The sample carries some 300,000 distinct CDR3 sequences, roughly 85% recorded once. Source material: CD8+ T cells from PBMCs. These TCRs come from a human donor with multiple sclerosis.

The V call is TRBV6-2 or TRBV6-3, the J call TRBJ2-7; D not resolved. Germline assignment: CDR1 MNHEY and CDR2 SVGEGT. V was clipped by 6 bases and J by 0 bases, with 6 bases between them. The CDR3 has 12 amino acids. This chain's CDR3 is CASRDHSYEQYF. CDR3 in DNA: TGTGCCAGCAGGGACCACTCCTACGAGCAGTACTTC.

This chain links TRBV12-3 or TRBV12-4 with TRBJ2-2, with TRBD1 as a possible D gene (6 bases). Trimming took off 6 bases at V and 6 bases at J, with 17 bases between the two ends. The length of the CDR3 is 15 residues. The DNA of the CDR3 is TGTGCCAGCAGACCTCGAGGGGGTTTCGCCGGGGAGCTGTTTTTT. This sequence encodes CASRPRGGFAGELFF.

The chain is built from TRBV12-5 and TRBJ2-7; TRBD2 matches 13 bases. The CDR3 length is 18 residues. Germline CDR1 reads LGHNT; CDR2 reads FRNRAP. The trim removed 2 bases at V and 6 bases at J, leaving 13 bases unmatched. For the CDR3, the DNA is TGTGCTAGTGGTTTGTCCCCTCCGGGGCGACTAGCGGGAGGCGAGCAGTACTTC. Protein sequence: CASGLSPPGRLAGGEQYF.

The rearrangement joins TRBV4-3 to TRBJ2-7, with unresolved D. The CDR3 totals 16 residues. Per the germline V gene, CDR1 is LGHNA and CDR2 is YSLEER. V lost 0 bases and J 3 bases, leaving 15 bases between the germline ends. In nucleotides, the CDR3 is TGCGCCAGCAGCCAAGATTACGCTCCCCAGGACTACGAGCAGTACTTC. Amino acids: CASSQDYAPQDYEQYF.

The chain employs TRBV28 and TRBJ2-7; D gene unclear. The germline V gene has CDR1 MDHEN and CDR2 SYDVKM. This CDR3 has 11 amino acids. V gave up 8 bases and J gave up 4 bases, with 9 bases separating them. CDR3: CASQFAYEQYF. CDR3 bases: TGTGCCAGCCAATTCGCTTACGAGCAGTACTTC. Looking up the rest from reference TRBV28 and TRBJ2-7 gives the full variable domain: DVKVTQSSRYLVKRTGEKVFLECVQDMDHENMFWYRQDPGLGLRLIYFSYDVKMKEKGDIPEGYSVSREKKERFSLILESASTNQTSMYLCASQFAYEQYFGPGTRLTVT.

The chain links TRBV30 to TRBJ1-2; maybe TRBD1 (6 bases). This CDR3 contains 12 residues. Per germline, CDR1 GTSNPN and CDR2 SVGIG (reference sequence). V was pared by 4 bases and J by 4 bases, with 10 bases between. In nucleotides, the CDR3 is TGTGCCTGGACTCAAGGGGGCTATGGCTACACCTTC. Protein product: CAWTQGGYGYTF.

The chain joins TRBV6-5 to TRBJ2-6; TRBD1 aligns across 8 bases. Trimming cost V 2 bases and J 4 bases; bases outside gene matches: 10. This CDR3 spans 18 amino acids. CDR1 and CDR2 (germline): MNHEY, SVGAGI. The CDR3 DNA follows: TGTGCCAGCAGTTACCTTTGGGCAGGGGGCTTCGGGGCCAACGTCCTGACTTTC. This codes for CASSYLWAGGFGANVLTF.

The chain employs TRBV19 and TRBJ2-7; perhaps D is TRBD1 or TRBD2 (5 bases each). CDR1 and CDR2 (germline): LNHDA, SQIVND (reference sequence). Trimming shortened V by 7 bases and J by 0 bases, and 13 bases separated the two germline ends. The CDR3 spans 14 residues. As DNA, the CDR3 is TGTGCCAGTACCAGGGACGGATACTCCTACGAGCAGTACTTC. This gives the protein CASTRDGYSYEQYF.

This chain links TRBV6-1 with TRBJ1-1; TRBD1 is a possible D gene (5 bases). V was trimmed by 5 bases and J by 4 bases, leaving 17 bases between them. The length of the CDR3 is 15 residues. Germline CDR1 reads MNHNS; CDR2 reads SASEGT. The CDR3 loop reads CASSPGASGGTEAFF. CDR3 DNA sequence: TGTGCCAGCAGTCCCGGGGCTTCAGGCGGCACTGAAGCTTTCTTT.

CDR3 sequence reads: CASSYCCGGSYEQYF. The CDR3 DNA reads TGTGCCAGCAGTTACTGTTGCGGCGGCAGCTACGAGCAGTACTTC. The chain uses TRBV6-5 and TRBJ2-7; no firm D call. The CDR3 consists of 15 residues. V lost 1 base and J lost 3, with 13 bases in between. Germline loops: CDR1 MNHEY, CDR2 SVGAGI.

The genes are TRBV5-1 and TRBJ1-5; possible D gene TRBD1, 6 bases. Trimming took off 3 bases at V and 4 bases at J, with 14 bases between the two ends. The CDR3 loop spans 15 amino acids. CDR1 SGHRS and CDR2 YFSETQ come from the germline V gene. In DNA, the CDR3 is TGCGCCAGCAGCTCTGGCGAAGGGGGTAATCAGCCCCAGCATTTT. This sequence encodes CASSSGEGGNQPQHF.

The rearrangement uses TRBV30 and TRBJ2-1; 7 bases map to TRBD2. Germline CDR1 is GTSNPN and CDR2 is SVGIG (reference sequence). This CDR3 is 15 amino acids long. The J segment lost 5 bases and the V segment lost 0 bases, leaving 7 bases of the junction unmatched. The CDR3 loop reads CAWSVGEGINNEQFF. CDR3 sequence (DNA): TGTGCCTGGAGTGTAGGGGAGGGCATAAACAATGAGCAGTTCTTC. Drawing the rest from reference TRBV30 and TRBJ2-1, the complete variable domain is SQTIHQWPATLVQPVGSPLSLECTVEGTSNPNLYWYRQAAGRGLQLLFYSVGIGQISSEVPQNLSASRPQDRQFILSSKKLLLSDSGFYLCAWSVGEGINNEQFFGPGTRLTVL.

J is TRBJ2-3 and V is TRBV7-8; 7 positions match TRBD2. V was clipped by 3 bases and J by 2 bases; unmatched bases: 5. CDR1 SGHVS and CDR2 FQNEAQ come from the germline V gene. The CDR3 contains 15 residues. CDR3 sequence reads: CASSLQLANTDTQYF. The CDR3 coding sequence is TGTGCCAGCAGCTTGCAACTAGCGAACACAGATACGCAGTATTTT.

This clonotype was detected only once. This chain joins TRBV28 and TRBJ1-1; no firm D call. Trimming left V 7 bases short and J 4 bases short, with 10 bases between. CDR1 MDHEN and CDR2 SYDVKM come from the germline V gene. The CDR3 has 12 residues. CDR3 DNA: TGTGCCAGCATGGGCAGGACCACTGAAGCTTTCTTT. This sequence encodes CASMGRTTEAFF.

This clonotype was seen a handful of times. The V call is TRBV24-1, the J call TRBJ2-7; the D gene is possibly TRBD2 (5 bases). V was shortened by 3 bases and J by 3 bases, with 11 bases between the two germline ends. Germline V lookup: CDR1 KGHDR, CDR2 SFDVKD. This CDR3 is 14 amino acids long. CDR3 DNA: TGTGCCACCAGTGATACGGGATCAGACTACGAGCAGTACTTC. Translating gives CATSDTGSDYEQYF.

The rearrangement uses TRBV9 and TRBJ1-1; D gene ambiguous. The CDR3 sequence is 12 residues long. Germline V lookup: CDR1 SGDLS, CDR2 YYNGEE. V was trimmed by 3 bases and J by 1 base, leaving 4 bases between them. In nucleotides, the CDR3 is TGTGCCAGCAGCGACAGGAACACTGAAGCTTTCTTT. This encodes CASSDRNTEAFF.

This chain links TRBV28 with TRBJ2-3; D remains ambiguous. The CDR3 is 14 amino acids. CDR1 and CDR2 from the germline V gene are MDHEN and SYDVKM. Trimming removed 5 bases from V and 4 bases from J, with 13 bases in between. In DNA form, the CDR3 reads TGTGCCAGCAGTCCCTGGGTAGAGGCAGATACGCAGTATTTT. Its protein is CASSPWVEADTQYF.

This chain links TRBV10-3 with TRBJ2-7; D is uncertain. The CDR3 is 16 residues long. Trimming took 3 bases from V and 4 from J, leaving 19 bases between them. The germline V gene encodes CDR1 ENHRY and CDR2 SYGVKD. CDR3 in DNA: TGTGCCATCAGTGAACCGGACGGCCGAGGAGAATACGAGCAGTACTTC. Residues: CAISEPDGRGEYEQYF.

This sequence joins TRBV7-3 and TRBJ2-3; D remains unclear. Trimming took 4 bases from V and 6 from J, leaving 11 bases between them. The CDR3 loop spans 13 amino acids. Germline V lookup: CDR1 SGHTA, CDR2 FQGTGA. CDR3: CASSSTAPDTQYF. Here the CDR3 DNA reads TGTGCCAGCAGCTCGACTGCCCCCGATACGCAGTATTTT.

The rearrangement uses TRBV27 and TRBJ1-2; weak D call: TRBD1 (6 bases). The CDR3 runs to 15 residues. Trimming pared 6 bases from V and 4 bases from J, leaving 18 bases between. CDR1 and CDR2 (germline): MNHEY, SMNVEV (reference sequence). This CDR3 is CASSSLGGPSYGYTF. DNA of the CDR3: TGTGCCAGCAGCTCCCTCGGGGGCCCTTCCTATGGCTACACCTTC.

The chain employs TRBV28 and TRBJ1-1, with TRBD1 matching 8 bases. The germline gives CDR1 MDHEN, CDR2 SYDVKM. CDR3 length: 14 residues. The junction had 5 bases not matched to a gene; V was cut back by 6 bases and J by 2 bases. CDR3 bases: TGTGCCAGCAGGGTAGGACAGGGCAACACTGAAGCTTTCTTT. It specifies CASRVGQGNTEAFF.